This TCR beta chain was identified during a study of esophageal squamous cell carcinoma under preoperative chemotherapy. Broader study findings: Peripheral T cells showed a significant TCR diversity increase after chemotherapy, unlike tumor-infiltrating lymphocytes.

TCRdb reprocessed the PCR reads with MiXCR, giving one entry per CDR3 protein. The repertoire holds 10,000 to 15,000 distinct CDR3 sequences, with approximately 51% as singletons. The CDR3 extends over 16 amino acids. In germline, CDR1 is MNHNS, CDR2 SASEGT. Concerning this clonotype itself: Its specificity is not known.

The time point denotes: before preoperative PTX-NDP chemotherapy. The sequence was obtained from a human donor with esophageal squamous cell carcinoma. The donor label of this sample is uncertain. Sampling was conducted from a patient given preoperative chemotherapy. The rearrangement links TRBV6-1 to TRBJ2-3; TRBD2 matches 9 bases. The J call may not be correct, given that the DNA end is closer to TRBJ2-7. CDR3 coding DNA: TGTGCCAGCAGGGCGGGAGGGGCGGGTGGCGCAGATACGCAGTACTTC. As protein: CASRAGGAGGADTQYF.